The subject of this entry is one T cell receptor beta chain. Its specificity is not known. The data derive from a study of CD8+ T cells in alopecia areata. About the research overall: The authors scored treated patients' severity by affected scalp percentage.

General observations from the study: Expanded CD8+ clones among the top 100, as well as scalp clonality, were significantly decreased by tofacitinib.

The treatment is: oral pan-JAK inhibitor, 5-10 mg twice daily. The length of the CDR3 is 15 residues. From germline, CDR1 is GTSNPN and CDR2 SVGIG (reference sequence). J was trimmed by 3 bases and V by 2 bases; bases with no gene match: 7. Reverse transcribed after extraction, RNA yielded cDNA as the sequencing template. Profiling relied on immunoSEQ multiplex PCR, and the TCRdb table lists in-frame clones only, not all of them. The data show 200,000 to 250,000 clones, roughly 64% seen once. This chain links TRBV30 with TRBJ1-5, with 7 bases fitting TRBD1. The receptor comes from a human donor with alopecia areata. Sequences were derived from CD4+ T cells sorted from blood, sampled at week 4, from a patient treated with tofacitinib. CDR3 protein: CAWSPGTAYNQPQHF. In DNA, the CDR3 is TGTGCCTGGAGTCCGGGGACAGCGTACAATCAGCCCCAGCATTTT.